The source of this TCR beta chain is a study of blood T cell repertoires in COVID-19 (dated by TCRdb to 2018 to 2021). In terms of the full investigation: The collaborator samples originated in the United States, Italy and Spain and spanned the acute and convalescent phases of COVID-19. The material from the prospective study consisted of cDNA or gDNA derived from T cells, B-cell-depleted T cells, or PBMCs. Subjects who had been exposed to COVID-19, were actively infected with it, or had recovered from it provided the deeply sampled blood TCRbeta repertoires that made up the dataset. The repertoires were released in a freely available public database intended as a resource for research on the immune response to SARS-CoV-2. Samples were obtained from the ongoing ImmuneRACE study (first 160 participants) and from about 1,300 subjects provided by 6 global collaborators. Sample metadata almost always included a de-identified subject ID, COVID-19 status, age in years and sex. Where HLA class I and class II types were available, the types were taken from metadata supplied by the sample provider, not from assay-based typing. General conclusions and limits of the study: The quantity of clinical and demographic metadata differed by source and by participant and was supplied without curation.

Enrolling through a virtual design, the prospective study's participants ranged in age from roughly 18 to 100 years and lived across 24 United States geographic areas. To assign participants to cohorts, the prospective study relied on clinical history that participants themselves reported in a screening survey and a study questionnaire. Recovered participants in ImmuneRACE Cohort 3 were defined by two consecutive negative NP/OP PCR tests, clearance by a healthcare professional, or resolution of symptoms. Each participant in the prospective study had whole blood, serum and a nasopharyngeal or oropharyngeal swab collected by mobile phlebotomists. Prospective study participants could optionally give additional blood draws and questionnaires over an approximately 2-month period. Prospective study blood samples were shipped either frozen or at room temperature before DNA extraction. Concerning this clone: Its antigen is not yet known. No much larger clonotype is one base removed from it; base qualities were not supplied.

The immunoSEQ Assay, a bias-controlled multiplex PCR, was used to amplify TCRbeta CDR3 regions from genomic DNA. The source study handled its data this way. The number of nucleated cells in each sample was estimated by amplification of reference gene primers within the assay. Sequence reads were collapsed and filtered to measure the absolute abundance of every unique TCRbeta CDR3 rearrangement. For each sample, productive Simpson clonality was calculated by taking the square root of Simpson's diversity index across productive rearrangements. Entries here come from immuneACCESS through TCRdb and include only in-frame sequences with V and J called. Some clones fail to appear in such tables; in the studies checked, an unresolved V gene covers under half of the shortfall, and the cause of the remainder is unknown. V and J calls and clone size come straight from that table; D and trimming were deduced from the DNA. For this sample the table gives 300,000 to 400,000 clones, of which more than 75% were detected only once. Of the sample, around 2.7% falls within the top ten clones.

V sheds 0 bases and J sheds 4 bases, leaving 15 bases between their ends. The CDR3 measures 17 amino acids from cysteine to phenylalanine. The sequence is cut down to CDR3 DNA, 51 bases in frame from base 1. CDR1 and CDR2 are drawn from the germline V gene: KGHDR, SFDVKD. This clonotype was obtained from a man aged 55 to 70 who had recovered from COVID-19. The specimen was PBMCs or T cells enriched from blood (not recorded which). The chain employs TRBV24-1 and TRBJ2-1; the best D guess is TRBD2, with 6 bases matching. The bases are TGTGCCACCAGTGATTTGTTGGGGGACTCGAAATACAATGAGCAGTTCTTC. It encodes CATSDLLGDSKYNEQFF.